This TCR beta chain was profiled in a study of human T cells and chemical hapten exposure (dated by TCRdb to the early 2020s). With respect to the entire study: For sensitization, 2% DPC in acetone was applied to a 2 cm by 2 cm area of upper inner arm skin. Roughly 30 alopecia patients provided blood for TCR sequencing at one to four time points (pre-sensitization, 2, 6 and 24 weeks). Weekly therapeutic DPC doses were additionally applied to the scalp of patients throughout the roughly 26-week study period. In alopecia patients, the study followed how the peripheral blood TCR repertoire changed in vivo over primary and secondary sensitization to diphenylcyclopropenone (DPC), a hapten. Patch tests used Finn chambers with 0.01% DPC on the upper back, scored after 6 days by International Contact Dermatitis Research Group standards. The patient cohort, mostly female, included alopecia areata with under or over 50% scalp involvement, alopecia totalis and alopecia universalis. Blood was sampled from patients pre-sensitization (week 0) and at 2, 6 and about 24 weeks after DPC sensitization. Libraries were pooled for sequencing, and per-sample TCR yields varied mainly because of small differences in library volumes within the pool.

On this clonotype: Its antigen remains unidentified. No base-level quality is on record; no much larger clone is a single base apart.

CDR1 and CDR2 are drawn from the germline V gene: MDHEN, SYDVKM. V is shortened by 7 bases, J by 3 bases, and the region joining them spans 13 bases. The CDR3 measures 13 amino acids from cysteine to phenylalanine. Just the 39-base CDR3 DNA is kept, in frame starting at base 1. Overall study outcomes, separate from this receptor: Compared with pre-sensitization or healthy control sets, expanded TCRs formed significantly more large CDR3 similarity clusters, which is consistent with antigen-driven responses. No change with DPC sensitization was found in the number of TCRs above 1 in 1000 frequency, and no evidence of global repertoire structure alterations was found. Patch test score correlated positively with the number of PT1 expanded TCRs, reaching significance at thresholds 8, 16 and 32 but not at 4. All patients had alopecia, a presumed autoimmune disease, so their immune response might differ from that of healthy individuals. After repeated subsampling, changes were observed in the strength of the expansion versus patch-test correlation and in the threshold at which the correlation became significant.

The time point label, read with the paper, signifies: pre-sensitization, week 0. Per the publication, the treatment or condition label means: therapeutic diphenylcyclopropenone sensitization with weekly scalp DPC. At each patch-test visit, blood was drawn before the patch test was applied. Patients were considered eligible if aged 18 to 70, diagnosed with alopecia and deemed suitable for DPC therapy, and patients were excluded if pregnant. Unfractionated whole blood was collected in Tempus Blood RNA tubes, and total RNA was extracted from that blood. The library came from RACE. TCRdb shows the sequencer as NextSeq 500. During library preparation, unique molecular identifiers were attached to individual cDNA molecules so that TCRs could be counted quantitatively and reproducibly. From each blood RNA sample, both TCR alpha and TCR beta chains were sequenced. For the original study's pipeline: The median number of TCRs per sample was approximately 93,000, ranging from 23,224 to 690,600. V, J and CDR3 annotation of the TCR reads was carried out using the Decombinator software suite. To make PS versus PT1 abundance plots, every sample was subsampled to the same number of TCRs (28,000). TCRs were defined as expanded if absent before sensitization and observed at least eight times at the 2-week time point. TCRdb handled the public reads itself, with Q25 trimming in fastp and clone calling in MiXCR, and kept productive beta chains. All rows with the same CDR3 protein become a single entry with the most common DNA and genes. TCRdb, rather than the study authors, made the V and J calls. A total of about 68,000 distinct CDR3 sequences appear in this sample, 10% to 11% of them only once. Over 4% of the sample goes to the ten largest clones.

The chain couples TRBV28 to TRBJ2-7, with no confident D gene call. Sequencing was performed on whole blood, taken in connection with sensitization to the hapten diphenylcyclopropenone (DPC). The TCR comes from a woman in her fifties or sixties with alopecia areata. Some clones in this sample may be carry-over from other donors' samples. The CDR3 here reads CASTSPHFYEQYF. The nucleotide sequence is TGTGCCAGCACCAGCCCCCACTTCTACGAGCAGTACTTC.